What follows are 32 T cell receptor beta chains derived from one specimen sequenced in a study of control samples from healthy donors and cancer patients. TCRdb's table, derived via immunoSEQ multiplex PCR, lists solely in-frame clones and lacks some. The profile shows some 150,000 clones, 75% to 90% of them singletons. The specimen sequenced was blood. These receptors were obtained from a man younger than 45 in good health.

The chain has TRBV18 and TRBJ2-2; D not certain. Germline V CDR1 and CDR2: KGHSH, LQKENI. The CDR3 consists of 13 residues. Trimming cost V 1 base and J 5 bases, with 5 bases left between them. CDR3 loop: CASSPLVTGELFF. The CDR3, as DNA: TGTGCCAGCTCACCACTTGTGACCGGGGAGCTGTTTTTT.

Written as DNA, the CDR3 is TGTGCCAGCAACAAGAGGTCGTCGTCACAAGAGACCCAGTACTTC. It yields the protein CASNKRSSSQETQYF. The chain carries TRBV7-8 and TRBJ2-5; D is unclear. The V and J ends lost 7 bases and 2 bases respectively, with 17 bases between them. Germline CDR1 SGHVS, CDR2 FQNEAQ. The CDR3 is 15 amino acids.

This chain uses TRBV3-1 (or the pseudogene TRBV3-2) with TRBJ1-1; D gene ambiguous. Trimming took off 4 bases at V and 4 bases at J, with 1 base between the two ends. The CDR3 sequence is 10 residues long. Germline V CDR1 and CDR2: LGHDT, YNNKEL (reference sequence). CDR3 coding DNA: TGTGCCAGCAGCCGCACTGAAGCTTTCTTT. Amino acid sequence: CASSRTEAFF.

This clone was observed a handful of times. V usage is TRBV5-1 and J usage is TRBJ1-2, with D possibly TRBD1 on 6 matching bases. The V and J ends lost 4 bases and 8 bases respectively, with 15 bases between them. The CDR3 sequence is 13 residues long. The V gene's germline CDR1 is SGHRS and CDR2 YFSETQ. This CDR3 is CASSPRGAEGYTF. The CDR3 coding sequence is TGCGCCAGCAGCCCGCGGGGGGCGGAAGGCTACACCTTC.

V usage is TRBV5-1 and J usage is TRBJ2-1; 11 nucleotides align to TRBD2. This CDR3 is 17 amino acids long. Germline CDR1 is SGHRS and CDR2 is YFSETQ. Trimming removed 4 bases from V and 6 bases from J; junction bases left unmatched: 12. The chain's CDR3 is CASSLRGSGRGPNEQFF. The CDR3, as DNA: TGCGCCAGCAGCCTCCGCGGTAGCGGGAGGGGTCCCAATGAGCAGTTCTTC.

The CDR3 bases are TGTGCCAGCAGCTTGGGGCTGAATACCCTCCACTTT. Its protein product is CASSLGLNTLHF. This chain uses TRBV5-6 with TRBJ1-6; D gene ambiguous. V was trimmed by 0 bases and J by 14 bases, leaving 9 bases between them. The germline V gene encodes CDR1 SGHDT and CDR2 YYEEEE. This CDR3 spans 12 amino acids.

The rearrangement joins TRBV7-7 to TRBJ1-4; TRBD1 matches at 7 bases. This CDR3 is 18 amino acids long. Germline CDR1 and CDR2: SSHAT and FNYEAQ (reference sequence). V shed 5 bases and J 0 bases; nucleotides not matched to a gene: 12. The CDR3 loop reads CASSPRGDSGTTNEKLFF. The DNA of the CDR3 is TGTGCCAGCAGCCCCCGTGGGGACAGCGGGACAACTAATGAAAAACTGTTTTTT.

This chain joins TRBV18 and TRBJ2-7; unclear D gene. V shed 4 bases and J shed 3 bases, with 19 bases lying between them. The CDR3 has 16 amino acids. Germline V lookup: CDR1 KGHSH, CDR2 LQKENI. DNA for the CDR3: TGTGCCAGCTCACTATCGGCCCCTCCGGAAAGCTACGAGCAGTACTTC. This gives the protein CASSLSAPPESYEQYF.

The chain carries TRBV27 and TRBJ2-3; 12 positions agree with TRBD2. V gave up 4 bases and J gave up 4 bases; unmatched junction bases: 3. The germline gives CDR1 MNHEY, CDR2 SMNVEV (reference sequence). The CDR3 length is 15 residues. For the CDR3, the DNA is TGTGCCAGCAGTTCCCTAGCGGGAGGGGCAGATACGCAGTATTTT. This translates into CASSSLAGGADTQYF.

The CDR3 DNA reads as TGTGCCAGCAACGTAGCGGGAGGGTTCACAGATACGCAGTATTTT. Protein: CASNVAGGFTDTQYF. V is TRBV5-8 and J is TRBJ2-3, with 11 bases aligning to TRBD2. V dropped 6 bases and J dropped 2; count of bases not matched to a gene: 5. CDR1 is SGHTS and CDR2 is YDEGEE in the germline V gene. The CDR3 has 15 residues.

This chain uses TRBV11-2 with TRBJ1-3; the D gene is possibly TRBD1 (6 bases). V was trimmed by 4 bases and J by 8 bases, leaving 15 bases between them. The CDR3 is 14 amino acids. From germline, CDR1 is SGHAT and CDR2 FQNNGV. The CDR3 DNA is TGTGCCAGCAGCTCCGGGACAAGCGGGGACACCATATATTTT. Amino acid sequence: CASSSGTSGDTIYF.

V gene TRBV6-2 or TRBV6-3 combines with J gene TRBJ1-5; 10 bases map to TRBD1. The CDR3 extends over 16 amino acids. The junction had 7 bases not matched to a gene; V was cut back by 2 bases and J by 6 bases. Germline CDR1 and CDR2: MNHEY and SVGEGT. The CDR3 coding sequence is TGTGCCAGCAGTTACGGTGACAGGGGGCTGGGTCAGCCCCAGCATTTT. Its translation is CASSYGDRGLGQPQHF.

This chain joins TRBV19 and TRBJ1-1; a weak D match, TRBD1 (5 bases). The germline CDR1 and CDR2 sequences are LNHDA and SQIVND (reference sequence). Trimming removed 4 bases at V and 8 bases at J, with 14 bases between. The CDR3 extends over 13 amino acids. The CDR3 sequence is CASSTTGFAEAFF. DNA of the CDR3: TGTGCCAGTAGTACAACAGGCTTCGCCGAAGCTTTCTTT.

The rearrangement joins TRBV25-1 to TRBJ2-7; TRBD1 might be the D (6 bases). Germline V CDR1 and CDR2: MGHDK, SYGVNS. V was cut by 6 bases and J by 5 bases, with 11 bases left in between. The CDR3 extends over 12 amino acids. CDR3 sequence reads: CASSTGLDEQYF. CDR3 nucleotide sequence: TGTGCCAGCAGCACAGGGTTGGACGAGCAGTACTTC.

This chain uses TRBV28 with TRBJ1-1; maybe TRBD1 (5 bases). This CDR3 is 14 amino acids long. Looked up from germline, CDR1 is MDHEN and CDR2 is SYDVKM. Trimming took 1 base from V and 1 from J, leaving 7 bases between them. The CDR3 DNA reads TGTGCCAGCAGTTTATTTCAGGGGAACACTGAAGCTTTCTTT. This sequence encodes CASSLFQGNTEAFF.

This chain connects TRBV12-3 or TRBV12-4 to TRBJ1-2; maybe TRBD1 (5 bases). V lost 10 bases and J lost 4, with 16 bases in between. The CDR3 is 13 residues long. CDR3 region: CAIPRVVGYGYTF. The DNA for the CDR3 is TGTGCCATACCCAGGGTTGTAGGCTATGGCTACACCTTC.

This clone was picked up a small number of times. The chain has TRBV7-2 and TRBJ1-3; 7 nucleotides agree with TRBD1. Unmatched junction bases numbered 12, after V lost 5 bases and J lost 5 bases. CDR1 is SGHTA and CDR2 is FQGNSA in the germline V gene. The CDR3 is 16 residues long. CDR3 sequence: CASSPTGRGRRNTIYF. Here the CDR3 DNA reads TGTGCCAGCAGCCCCACGGGGAGGGGGCGTAGAAACACCATATATTTT.

The chain recombines TRBV7-3 with TRBJ1-1; D possibly corresponds to TRBD1 (5 bases). The CDR3 has 17 residues. Germline V gives CDR1 SGHTA, CDR2 FQGTGA. V dropped 1 base and J dropped 4 bases, with 19 bases sitting between them. CDR3 DNA sequence: TGTGCCAGCAGCTTAATGGGCCATGGGGCGGGGAGCACTGAAGCTTTCTTT. Protein sequence: CASSLMGHGAGSTEAFF.

The chain is built from TRBV10-1 and TRBJ2-4, with a possible D match to TRBD2 (5 bases). Germline V gene lookup returns CDR1 WNHNN and CDR2 SYGVQD (reference sequence). The length of the CDR3 is 14 residues. Trimming took 2 bases from V and 6 from J, leaving 11 bases between them. The CDR3, as DNA: TGCGCCAGCAGTGAGGAGGGTCCCGGAAACATTCAGTACTTC. Its translation is CASSEEGPGNIQYF.

This sequence joins TRBV6-2 or TRBV6-3 and TRBJ2-7; no reliable D call. V gave up 2 bases and J gave up 7 bases, with 6 bases separating them. The CDR3 loop spans 11 amino acids. Germline CDR1 is MNHEY and CDR2 is SVGEGT. This CDR3 is CASSYLMEQYF. Written as DNA, the CDR3 is TGTGCCAGCAGTTACCTTATGGAGCAGTACTTC.

This chain uses TRBV6-6 with TRBJ1-6, with D unresolved. The CDR3 sequence is 13 residues long. The V end was cut by 8 bases, the J end by 7 bases, with 12 bases between. Germline V CDR1 and CDR2: MNHNY, SVGAGI (reference sequence). CDR3 bases: TGTGCCAGCCTGCCTGAGGTCAATTCACCCCTCCACTTT. Its translation is CASLPEVNSPLHF.

The chain is built from TRBV6-5 and TRBJ2-5; D not resolved. Trimming took off 0 bases at V and 2 bases at J, with 7 bases between the two ends. Germline CDR1 MNHEY, CDR2 SVGAGI. CDR3 length equals 14 residues. The CDR3 sequence is CASSYSVRQETQYF. In nucleotides, the CDR3 is TGTGCCAGCAGTTACTCTGTGCGGCAAGAGACCCAGTACTTC.

The chain employs TRBV23-1 and TRBJ2-2, with 7 bases that match TRBD2. TRBV23-1 is an ORF, with its function uncertain. The CDR3 is 14 amino acids. J lost 10 bases, V lost 6 bases, and 11 bases had no gene match. Here the CDR3 reads CASRQPLAPQELFF. The CDR3 nucleotides are TGCGCCAGCAGACAGCCACTAGCGCCCCAGGAGCTGTTTTTT.

The chain joins TRBV3-1 (or the pseudogene TRBV3-2) to TRBJ2-1; 7 nucleotides match TRBD2. J was trimmed by 8 bases and V by 3 bases; bases with no gene match: 7. Germline-derived CDR1 and CDR2 are LGHDT and YNNKEL (reference sequence). The CDR3 is 14 amino acids. CDR3 sequence: CASSHGGAGDEQFF. For the CDR3, the DNA is TGTGCCAGCAGCCATGGCGGTGCGGGGGATGAGCAGTTCTTC.

In its sample, this clone was seen once. Other DNA sequences in this specimen translate into the identical CDR3. The V call is TRBV12-3 or TRBV12-4, the J call TRBJ1-1, with D possibly TRBD1 on 6 matching bases. Between the trimmed V and J ends, which lost 5 bases and 1 base, there was a span of 8 bases. The length of the CDR3 is 13 residues. The CDR3 reads CASSLTGNTEAFF. DNA for the CDR3: TGTGCCAGCAGTCTGACAGGGAACACTGAAGCTTTCTTT.

A single count supports this clone. The chain combines TRBV27 with TRBJ1-1; no definite D call. This CDR3 is 13 amino acids long. The V end lost 6 bases, the J end lost 5 bases, and 13 bases lay between the germline ends. CDR1 is MNHEY, CDR2 SMNVEV, per germline (reference sequence). The CDR3 DNA reads TGTGCCAGCAGCCTCGATCATAGGACTGAAGCTTTCTTT. This encodes CASSLDHRTEAFF.

This CDR3 is CASKAELAREQFF. The CDR3 nucleotides read TGTGCCAGCAAGGCGGAGCTAGCACGGGAGCAGTTCTTC. The chain is built from TRBV2 and TRBJ2-1; the D gene is possibly TRBD2 (5 bases). The CDR3 contains 13 residues. Germline V lookup: CDR1 SNHLY, CDR2 FYNNEI. Trimming took off 7 bases at V and 10 bases at J, with 17 bases between the two ends.

This rearrangement joins TRBV29-1 to TRBJ2-7; either TRBD1 or TRBD2 may fit D (5 bases each). CDR1 and CDR2 from the germline V gene are SQVTM and ANQGSEA. Trimming removed 5 bases at V and 7 bases at J, with 21 bases between. The CDR3 covers 14 residues. Here the CDR3 DNA reads TGCAGCGTTCAGGGAGACCTCCTGACGAGGGAGCAGTACTTC. This codes for CSVQGDLLTREQYF.

This sequence joins TRBV5-5 and TRBJ1-2; tentatively, D is TRBD1 (5 bases). The CDR3 length is 12 residues. Trimming cost V 3 bases and J 4 bases, with 7 bases left between them. CDR1 and CDR2 (germline): SGHKS, YYEKEE (reference sequence). CDR3 sequence: CASSSGLYGYTF. DNA of the CDR3: TGTGCCAGCAGCTCGGGACTCTATGGCTACACCTTC.

The chain combines TRBV6-2 or TRBV6-3 with TRBJ2-1; D unresolved. The length of the CDR3 is 12 residues. Germline V lookup: CDR1 MNHEY, CDR2 SVGEGT. V lost 3 bases and J lost 3, with 3 bases in between. CDR3 sequence reads: CASSYHYNEQFF. CDR3 sequence (DNA): TGTGCCAGCAGTTATCACTACAATGAGCAGTTCTTC.

The rearrangement uses TRBV18 and TRBJ2-7, with D perhaps matching TRBD2 (5 bases). V lost 3 bases, J lost 5 bases, and 11 bases lay in between. This CDR3 has 13 residues. Looked up from germline, CDR1 is KGHSH and CDR2 is LQKENI. The CDR3 coding sequence is TGTGCCAGCTCACCGGGTATGAGGGACGAGCAGTACTTC. It codes for CASSPGMRDEQYF.

Concerning this clone itself: This sample also contains other DNA sequences that code for the same CDR3. The chain couples TRBV5-4 to TRBJ2-3; D unclear. Germline CDR1 SGHNT, CDR2 YYREEE (reference sequence). This CDR3 is 13 amino acids long. V gave up 1 base and J gave up 2 bases, with 5 bases separating them. CDR3 loop: CASSLPHTDTQYF. The CDR3 nucleotides are TGTGCCAGCAGCTTGCCCCACACAGATACGCAGTATTTT. Combining the CDR3 with reference TRBV5-4 and TRBJ2-3 gives the whole variable domain ETGVTQSPTHLIKTRGQQVTLRCSSQSGHNTVSWYQQALGQGPQFIFQYYREEENGRGNFPPRFSGLQFPNYSSELNVNALELDDSALYLCASSLPHTDTQYFGPGTRLTVL.